The 30 T cell receptor beta chains below all came from one sample that was sequenced in a study of blood T cell repertoires in COVID-19 (dated by TCRdb to the early 2020s). Library generation was performed with the immunoSEQ multiplex PCR assay. In its TCRdb copy, this immuneACCESS table keeps in-frame sequences only and misses some clones. Where compared with another copy, unresolved V genes explain less than half of these, and the others have no known cause. The sample records approximately 76,000 clones, about nine tenths of which are singletons. The ten largest clones represent around 40% of the sample. Sequencing used peripheral blood. The receptors shown here come from a human donor in a cohort sampled during active COVID-19.

V and J are TRBV29-1 and TRBJ2-2, with D hard to call. CDR3 length: 13 amino acids. Germline V CDR1 and CDR2: SQVTM, ANQGSEA. V gave up 7 bases and J gave up 0 bases, with 9 bases separating them. CDR3 sequence reads: CSGRYTNTGELFF. For the CDR3, the DNA is TGCAGCGGCCGTTACACGAACACCGGGGAGCTGTTTTTT.

The CDR3 region is CASSVEGGETQYF. Written as DNA, the CDR3 is TGTGCCAGCAGCGTAGAGGGGGGGGAGACCCAGTACTTC. This chain uses TRBV9 with TRBJ2-5; a possible D gene is TRBD2 (7 bases). The germline V gene has CDR1 SGDLS and CDR2 YYNGEE. V was pared by 0 bases and J by 5 bases, with 8 bases between. This CDR3 is built from 13 residues.

This clone showed up just a few times. This chain uses TRBV7-2 with TRBJ1-6, with TRBD1 as a possible D gene (5 bases). In germline, CDR1 is SGHTA, CDR2 FQGNSA. There are 13 residues in the CDR3. Trimming cost V 3 bases and J 11 bases, with 11 bases left between them. The CDR3 here is CASSFGASPPLHF. In DNA, the CDR3 is TGTGCCAGCAGCTTTGGGGCGAGTCCACCCCTCCACTTT.

The chain employs TRBV15 and TRBJ2-2, with D maybe TRBD1 (6 bases). V dropped 1 base and J dropped 4 bases, with 7 bases sitting between them. The germline CDR1 and CDR2 sequences are LNHNV and YYDKDF (reference sequence). This CDR3 region has 14 residues. CDR3 in amino acids: CATSRGTVTGELFF. In nucleotides, the CDR3 is TGTGCCACCAGCAGAGGGACAGTCACCGGGGAGCTGTTTTTT.

V usage is TRBV11-1 and J usage is TRBJ2-3; 7 bases fit TRBD1. Trimming at V came to 5 bases and at J to 4 bases, leaving 12 bases not matched to a gene. Germline V gene lookup returns CDR1 SGHAT and CDR2 FQDESV (reference sequence). This CDR3 has 16 residues. The CDR3 protein is CASSLTGQPWADTQYF. The CDR3 region has the DNA TGTGCCAGCAGCCTTACGGGACAGCCTTGGGCAGATACGCAGTATTTT.

V usage is TRBV5-1 and J usage is TRBJ1-1; 8 bases match TRBD1. Trimming at V came to 6 bases and at J to 5 bases, leaving 15 bases not matched to a gene. The germline V gene has CDR1 SGHRS and CDR2 YFSETQ. The CDR3 covers 16 residues. In DNA form, the CDR3 reads TGCGCCAGCACCCCTAACGGACAGGGTAGGGGTACTGAAGCTTTCTTT. This codes for CASTPNGQGRGTEAFF.

This clone was detected a few times. The DNA for the CDR3 is TGTGCCAGCAGCCCCACCGGGAGTCTAAGCCACGAGCAGTACTTC. This sequence encodes CASSPTGSLSHEQYF. The J gene is TRBJ2-7, the V gene TRBV7-3, with a possible D match to TRBD2 (6 bases). V was pared by 5 bases and J by 5 bases, with 19 bases between. Germline V gene data show CDR1 as SGHTA and CDR2 as FQGTGA. The CDR3 length is 15 residues.

In nucleotides, the CDR3 is TGTGCCAGCAGCCTCGGCGGGACAGCTGCTAACTATGGCTACACCTTC. Its translation: CASSLGGTAANYGYTF. This chain joins TRBV7-8 and TRBJ1-2; 7 bases line up with TRBD1. V trimming: 5 bases; J trimming: 0 bases; junction bases outside the gene matches: 9. Germline CDR1 and CDR2: SGHVS and FQNEAQ. CDR3 length equals 16 residues.

V is TRBV6-1 and J is TRBJ2-6; D not resolved. There are 16 residues in the CDR3. The V gene lost 1 base and the J gene lost 0 bases, with 7 bases spanning the gap. Germline loops: CDR1 MNHNS, CDR2 SASEGT. This CDR3 reads CASSEGQLSGANVLTF. The CDR3 bases are TGTGCCAGCAGTGAAGGCCAACTCTCTGGGGCCAACGTCCTGACTTTC.

This chain joins TRBV7-9 and TRBJ2-7, with a weak D call TRBD1 (6 bases). Germline V CDR1 and CDR2: SEHNR, FQNEAQ (reference sequence). The CDR3 loop spans 14 amino acids. V dropped 1 base and J dropped 5 bases, with 12 bases sitting between them. CDR3 nucleotide sequence: TGTGCCAGCAGCTTAGACAGTTCAGGGGACGAGCAGTACTTC. Translation: CASSLDSSGDEQYF.

There are a few counts of this clone. This chain joins TRBV19 and TRBJ2-4; D might be TRBD1 (6 bases). Looked up from germline, CDR1 is LNHDA and CDR2 is SQIVND (reference sequence). The CDR3 extends over 16 amino acids. Trimming took 5 bases from V and 1 from J, leaving 15 bases between them. DNA of the CDR3: TGTGCCAGTAGTTCCGACCCTAGGGGGGCCAAAAACATTCAGTACTTC. Protein product: CASSSDPRGAKNIQYF.

The V and J genes are TRBV5-6 and TRBJ2-7, with 8 positions matching TRBD1. Looked up from germline, CDR1 is SGHDT and CDR2 is YYEEEE. V was pared by 2 bases and J by 3 bases, with 7 bases of the junction left unmatched. This CDR3 spans 15 amino acids. The CDR3 nucleotides are TGTGCCAGCAGCTTAGGACAGGGCCACCTCTACGAGCAGTACTTC. This codes for CASSLGQGHLYEQYF.

The chain carries TRBV18 and TRBJ2-7; no reliable D call. Between the trimmed V and J ends, which lost 5 bases and 5 bases, there was a span of 16 bases. This CDR3 region has 14 residues. Germline values: CDR1 KGHSH, CDR2 LQKENI. CDR3 nucleotides: TGTGCCAGCTCAGGTGACATCCTCGCCAACGAGCAGTACTTC. This translates into CASSGDILANEQYF.

The chain couples TRBV6-5 to TRBJ1-1; D remains ambiguous. Trimming pared 2 bases from V and 1 base from J, leaving 11 bases between. Germline V gene sequence: CDR1 MNHEY, CDR2 SVGAGI. The CDR3 is made up of 15 amino acids. CDR3: CASSYTETGNTEAFF. The CDR3 nucleotides are TGTGCCAGCAGTTACACTGAAACGGGGAACACTGAAGCTTTCTTT.

This clone was recorded only once. The rearrangement joins TRBV6-2 or TRBV6-3 to TRBJ1-5; no reliable D call. The germline V and J ends were trimmed by 4 bases and 8 bases, with 15 bases remaining between them. Germline CDR1 is MNHEY and CDR2 is SVGEGT. The CDR3 extends over 14 amino acids. DNA of the CDR3: TGTGCCAGCAGTTTAGGGCAATCCGGGGAGCCCCAGCATTTT. As protein: CASSLGQSGEPQHF.

CDR3 nucleotide sequence: TGCGCCAGCAGCTCGGGGGGCCGTGGGTCTGAAGCTTTCTTT. It encodes CASSSGGRGSEAFF. The V call is TRBV5-1, the J call TRBJ1-1, with D maybe TRBD1 (6 bases). This CDR3 is 14 amino acids long. CDR1 and CDR2 (germline): SGHRS, YFSETQ. V was trimmed by 3 bases and J by 6 bases, leaving 15 bases between them.

This chain connects TRBV19 to TRBJ2-3; TRBD2 aligns across 14 bases. Germline assignment: CDR1 LNHDA and CDR2 SQIVND (reference sequence). V trimming: 5 bases; J trimming: 5 bases; junction bases outside the gene matches: 9. The CDR3 runs 17 residues. The CDR3 DNA reads as TGTGCCAGTAGTGACCCGGGACTAGCGGGAGTTAAAGATACGCAGTATTTT. Encoded protein: CASSDPGLAGVKDTQYF.

The V call is TRBV7-3, the J call TRBJ1-1, with a weak D call TRBD1 (6 bases). The germline gives CDR1 SGHTA, CDR2 FQGTGA. V lost 2 bases, J lost 4 bases, and 14 bases lay in between. CDR3 size: 15 residues. This chain's CDR3 is CASSLDPGVSTEAFF. The CDR3 DNA follows: TGTGCCAGCAGCTTAGATCCAGGGGTGAGCACTGAAGCTTTCTTT.

The J gene is TRBJ2-1, the V gene TRBV3-1 (or the pseudogene TRBV3-2); 8 nucleotides align to TRBD2. Per the germline V gene, CDR1 is LGHDT and CDR2 is YNNKEL (reference sequence). The junction had 6 bases not matched to a gene; V was cut back by 5 bases and J by 3 bases. The CDR3 is made up of 15 amino acids. CDR3 sequence: CASSKNSGSYNEQFF. In DNA form, the CDR3 reads TGTGCCAGCAGCAAAAACAGCGGGAGCTACAATGAGCAGTTCTTC.

This chain links TRBV29-1 with TRBJ1-1; 7 bases are a match to TRBD1. Germline V gene lookup returns CDR1 SQVTM and CDR2 ANQGSEA. There are 12 residues in the CDR3. Trimming at V came to 6 bases and at J to 1 base, leaving 2 bases not matched to a gene. This chain's CDR3 is CSVRTGNTEAFF. For the CDR3, the DNA is TGCAGCGTACGGACAGGGAACACTGAAGCTTTCTTT.

The chain is built from TRBV18 and TRBJ2-7, with a weak D call TRBD1 (8 bases). Germline CDR1 and CDR2: KGHSH and LQKENI. This CDR3 is built from 15 residues. Trimming took 3 bases from V and 3 from J, leaving 15 bases between them. The CDR3 reads CASSPATGGGYEQYF. In nucleotides, the CDR3 is TGTGCCAGCTCACCGGCTACAGGGGGGGGCTACGAGCAGTACTTC.

This clone showed up just once. This chain joins TRBV9 and TRBJ2-7, with D possibly matching TRBD2 (5 bases). V lost 0 bases and J 7 bases, leaving 8 bases between the germline ends. CDR1 is SGDLS and CDR2 is YYNGEE in the germline V gene. The CDR3 totals 12 residues. The DNA of the CDR3 is TGTGCCAGCAGCGTAGCGGAGGAGGAGCAGTACTTC. Protein: CASSVAEEEQYF.

The chain has TRBV27 and TRBJ2-5, with TRBD2 matching 8 bases. Germline V gives CDR1 MNHEY, CDR2 SMNVEV (reference sequence). CDR3 length: 15 amino acids. After removal of 5 bases from V and 2 bases from J, the junction contained 7 bases not matched to a gene. CDR3 sequence reads: CASSPFPSGQETQYF. The CDR3, as DNA: TGTGCCAGCAGTCCCTTCCCTAGCGGGCAAGAGACCCAGTACTTC.

The CDR3 nucleotides are TGTGCCAGCAGCCACTCCTACGGGGGAAGAGTCGGGTATGGCTACACCTTC. It is translated as CASSHSYGGRVGYGYTF. This chain links TRBV3-1 (or the pseudogene TRBV3-2) with TRBJ1-2; D is perhaps TRBD1 (5 bases). The germline V and J ends were trimmed by 3 bases and 5 bases, with 22 bases remaining between them. The germline V gene encodes CDR1 LGHDT and CDR2 YNNKEL (reference sequence). CDR3 length: 17 amino acids.

This chain links TRBV11-1 with TRBJ2-2; TRBD1 agrees at 9 bases. CDR1 and CDR2 (germline): SGHAT, FQDESV (reference sequence). The CDR3 runs 14 residues. After removal of 4 bases from V and 5 bases from J, the junction contained 2 bases not matched to a gene. The CDR3 protein is CASSSGQGTGELFF. The CDR3, as DNA: TGTGCCAGCAGCTCGGGACAGGGTACCGGGGAGCTGTTTTTT.

In its sample, this clone was seen a few times. The rearrangement uses TRBV27 and TRBJ2-1; 8 positions agree with TRBD2. This CDR3 is 16 amino acids long. Germline trimming cut 5 bases from V and 10 bases from J; bases unmatched to any gene: 16. Per the germline V gene, CDR1 is MNHEY and CDR2 is SMNVEV (reference sequence). The CDR3 DNA is TGTGCCAGCAGTCCCTTACGCGCGGGGGGACCTTTAGAGCAGTTCTTC. It codes for CASSPLRAGGPLEQFF.

The V and J genes are TRBV14 and TRBJ2-5, with 7 bases identical to TRBD1. The CDR3 length is 17 residues. Trimming cost V 2 bases and J 4 bases; bases outside gene matches: 13. Germline CDR1 and CDR2: SGHDN and FVKESK. CDR3 amino acids: CASSQNRGVGVGETQYF. For the CDR3, the DNA is TGTGCCAGCAGCCAAAACAGGGGAGTGGGAGTTGGAGAGACCCAGTACTTC.

This clone has just one count. This rearrangement joins TRBV5-1 to TRBJ2-1; 7 bases are shared with TRBD1. This CDR3 region has 14 residues. V shed 3 bases and J 5 bases; nucleotides not matched to a gene: 5. The germline V gene has CDR1 SGHRS and CDR2 YFSETQ. The CDR3 nucleotides are TGCGCCAGCAGCTCGGGACAGACCAACAATGAGCAGTTCTTC. Translated, it gives CASSSGQTNNEQFF.

The chain links TRBV9 to TRBJ1-2; D remains ambiguous. The V and J ends lost 0 bases and 6 bases respectively, with 12 bases between them. Germline CDR1 SGDLS, CDR2 YYNGEE. The CDR3 runs 14 residues. In DNA form, the CDR3 reads TGTGCCAGCAGCGTAGGGCGGGGTTTAAATGGCTACACCTTC. As protein: CASSVGRGLNGYTF.

V and J are TRBV5-1 and TRBJ1-1; 7 nucleotides line up with TRBD1. J lost 0 bases, V lost 4 bases, and 3 bases had no gene match. CDR3 size: 14 residues. The germline V gene encodes CDR1 SGHRS and CDR2 YFSETQ. The CDR3 DNA reads TGCGCCAGCAGCATTCAGGGGGTGAACACTGAAGCTTTCTTT. Translated: CASSIQGVNTEAFF.